The 15 T cell receptor beta chains below come from one sample, sequenced in a study of blood T cell repertoires in COVID-19. Data came from immunoSEQ multiplex PCR; TCRdb stores just in-frame clones and leaves some out. The sample has over 60,000 clones; roughly 86% are singletons. Sequenced input: peripheral blood. These receptors came from a woman aged 60-70 years with acute or convalescent COVID-19.

The rearrangement links TRBV20-1 to TRBJ2-3; D is perhaps TRBD2 (5 bases). The CDR3 has 15 residues. The V gene lost 5 bases and the J gene lost 0 bases, with 15 bases spanning the gap. The germline gives CDR1 DFQATT, CDR2 SNEGSKA (reference sequence). The CDR3: CSARVFGVSTDTQYF. The CDR3 DNA follows: TGCAGTGCTCGTGTATTCGGGGTTAGCACAGATACGCAGTATTTT.

The chain carries TRBV2 and TRBJ2-1; possible D gene TRBD1, 5 bases. CDR1 and CDR2 from the germline V gene are SNHLY and FYNNEI. This CDR3 spans 15 amino acids. V lost 4 bases to trimming and J lost 2 bases, with 12 bases between them. CDR3: CASSGVDNPYNEQFF. The DNA of the CDR3 is TGTGCCAGCAGTGGGGTGGACAATCCCTACAATGAGCAGTTCTTC.

The CDR3 loop is CASSPLGQGALNTEAFF. DNA for the CDR3: TGTGCCAGCTCACCCTTAGGACAGGGGGCCCTGAACACTGAAGCTTTCTTT. The rearrangement uses TRBV18 and TRBJ1-1; the match to TRBD1 covers 11 bases. V gave up 3 bases and J gave up 0 bases; unmatched junction bases: 6. This CDR3 is 17 amino acids long. Germline V lookup: CDR1 KGHSH, CDR2 LQKENI.

This chain connects TRBV5-1 to TRBJ2-2; TRBD1 is a possible D gene (6 bases). The CDR3 covers 15 residues. Germline CDR1 SGHRS, CDR2 YFSETQ. V was cut by 4 bases and J by 4 bases, with 14 bases left in between. CDR3 amino acids: CASSPRQAGTGELFF. Here the CDR3 DNA reads TGCGCCAGCAGCCCCCGACAGGCTGGCACCGGGGAGCTGTTTTTT.

The V gene is TRBV28, the J gene TRBJ1-1, with D tentatively TRBD1 (6 bases). The germline V and J ends were trimmed by 6 bases and 4 bases, with 18 bases remaining between them. The CDR3 has 15 amino acids. The germline V gene encodes CDR1 MDHEN and CDR2 SYDVKM. The CDR3 protein is CASSSGNRDGTEAFF. Written as DNA, the CDR3 is TGTGCCAGCAGCTCGGGGAACAGGGACGGCACTGAAGCTTTCTTT. The full variable domain, its missing parts supplied by reference TRBV28 and TRBJ1-1, is DVKVTQSSRYLVKRTGEKVFLECVQDMDHENMFWYRQDPGLGLRLIYFSYDVKMKEKGDIPEGYSVSREKKERFSLILESASTNQTSMYLCASSSGNRDGTEAFFGQGTRLTVV.

This clone came up once. The chain recombines TRBV7-9 with TRBJ1-5; TRBD1 agrees at 7 bases. The germline gives CDR1 SEHNR, CDR2 FQNEAQ (reference sequence). The CDR3 length is 19 residues. Trimming removed 3 bases from V and 2 bases from J; junction bases left unmatched: 16. CDR3 DNA: TGTGCCAGCAGCTTCACCCCCGGGACAGCACAAAGTGGCAATCAGCCCCAGCATTTT. Its translation is CASSFTPGTAQSGNQPQHF. Full variable domain (remainder filled in from reference TRBV7-9 and TRBJ1-5): DTGVSQNPRHKITKRGQNVTFRCDPISEHNRLYWYRQTLGQGPEFLTYFQNEAQLEKSRLLSDRFSAERPKGSFSTLEIQRTEQGDSAMYLCASSFTPGTAQSGNQPQHFGDGTRLSIL.

This chain links TRBV27 with TRBJ2-2, with 9 bases lining up with TRBD2. Per germline, CDR1 MNHEY and CDR2 SMNVEV (reference sequence). V lost 6 bases to trimming and J lost 4 bases; unmatched junction nucleotides: 3. This CDR3 contains 14 residues. The DNA of the CDR3 is TGTGCCAGCAGGGGCGGGGGGGCCACCGGGGAGCTGTTTTTT. Translation: CASRGGGATGELFF.

This chain connects TRBV7-8 to TRBJ2-2; TRBD1 matches 7 bases. Germline V gives CDR1 SGHVS, CDR2 FQNEAQ. The CDR3 consists of 14 residues. J lost 5 bases, V lost 5 bases, and 5 bases had no gene match. As DNA, the CDR3 is TGTGCCAGCAGCGTCGACAGGGTGACCGGGGAGCTGTTTTTT. It codes for CASSVDRVTGELFF.

The chain couples TRBV6-4 to TRBJ2-2; weak D call: TRBD1 (8 bases). This CDR3 comprises 16 residues. The germline V gene has CDR1 MRHNA and CDR2 SNTAGT. V lost 5 bases and J 3 bases, leaving 16 bases between the germline ends. The DNA of the CDR3 is TGTGCCAGCAGTCAACCTACAGGGGGGGACACCGGGGAGCTGTTTTTT. This encodes CASSQPTGGDTGELFF.

V and J are TRBV5-7 and TRBJ2-7, with a tentative D call TRBD2 (6 bases). TRBV5-7 is an ORF for which the function is uncertain. The CDR3 runs to 15 residues. Trimming pared 0 bases from V and 3 bases from J, leaving 13 bases between. CDR3 DNA sequence: TGTGCCAGCAGCTTGGTGGGGGGAATCCTCTACGAGCAGTACTTC. Protein: CASSLVGGILYEQYF.

The chain combines TRBV27 with TRBJ1-6; no firm D call. V lost 4 bases and J lost 8, with 12 bases in between. Germline CDR1 MNHEY, CDR2 SMNVEV (reference sequence). This CDR3 is 14 amino acids long. CDR3 loop: CASSSGVWYSPLHF. The CDR3 DNA sequence: TGTGCCAGCAGTTCCGGGGTATGGTATTCACCCCTCCACTTT.

This chain uses TRBV7-2 with TRBJ2-2; D is perhaps TRBD2 (6 bases). Germline loops: CDR1 SGHTA, CDR2 FQGNSA. The V gene lost 0 bases and the J gene lost 8 bases, with 10 bases spanning the gap. The CDR3 totals 14 residues. CDR3: CASSLAGRQGELFF. The CDR3 DNA sequence: TGTGCCAGCAGCTTAGCGGGGAGGCAAGGGGAGCTGTTTTTT.

The chain links TRBV7-8 to TRBJ2-1, with 10 bases identical to TRBD2. The CDR3 is made up of 16 amino acids. Germline V gene lookup returns CDR1 SGHVS and CDR2 FQNEAQ. V dropped 4 bases and J dropped 9; count of bases not matched to a gene: 12. CDR3 coding DNA: TGTGCCAGCAGCTCGCGTTGGAGCGGGGGGGCCGGTGAGCAGTTCTTC. Its protein product is CASSSRWSGGAGEQFF. Filled out from reference TRBV7-8 and TRBJ2-1, the complete variable domain reads GAGVSQSPRYKVAKRGQDVALRCDPISGHVSLFWYQQALGQGPEFLTYFQNEAQLDKSGLPSDRFFAERPEGSVSTLKIQRTQQEDSAVYLCASSSRWSGGAGEQFFGPGTRLTVL.

The chain couples TRBV6-5 to TRBJ2-3, with a tentative D call TRBD1 (6 bases). V was clipped by 6 bases and J by 2 bases, with 9 bases between them. This CDR3 region has 13 residues. Germline assignment: CDR1 MNHEY and CDR2 SVGAGI. The CDR3 spells CASRGDNTDTQYF. In DNA form, the CDR3 reads TGTGCCAGCAGGGGGGACAACACAGATACGCAGTATTTT.

This chain uses TRBV23-1 with TRBJ1-1; D possibly corresponds to TRBD1 (5 bases). TRBV23-1 is an open reading frame whose function is uncertain. The CDR3 totals 12 residues. V lost 9 bases, J lost 4 bases, and 12 bases lay in between. CDR3 nucleotides: TGCGCCAGACGGTCAGGGTTCACTGAAGCTTTCTTT. It translates to CARRSGFTEAFF.